Below are 32 T cell receptor beta chains sequenced from a single sample in a study of T cells in Graves' hyperthyroidism and ophthalmopathy. TCR beta CDR3 regions were amplified from RNA transcripts. TCR CDR3 regions were first amplified by RT-PCR with HTBI primers. TCRdb passed the multiplex PCR reads through MiXCR, listing each CDR3 protein once. The data show hundreds of thousands of distinct CDR3 sequences, over 40% seen once. Source material: peripheral blood or thyroid tissue (not recorded which). All receptors come from an adult man with Graves' disease, either hyperthyroidism or ophthalmopathy (not recorded which).

The chain combines TRBV7-2 with TRBJ2-5; D gene ambiguous. In germline, CDR1 is SGHTA, CDR2 FQGNSA. Between the trimmed V and J ends, which lost 0 bases and 9 bases, there was a span of 11 bases. The CDR3 has 13 residues. CDR3 sequence: CASSLADNQPQYF. CDR3 sequence (DNA): TGTGCCAGCAGCTTAGCAGATAATCAGCCCCAGTACTTC.

The rearrangement links TRBV11-2 to TRBJ2-7; a weak D match, TRBD1 (6 bases). CDR3 length: 12 amino acids. Germline loops: CDR1 SGHAT, CDR2 FQNNGV. Between the trimmed V and J ends, which lost 6 bases and 4 bases, there was a span of 10 bases. CDR3 DNA: TGTGCCAGCAGGGGGGCTGCATACGAGCAGTACTTC. Its translation is CASRGAAYEQYF.

This clonotype turned up a few times. The chain couples TRBV7-6 to TRBJ1-1, with a tentative D call TRBD1 (5 bases). CDR1 and CDR2 from the germline V gene are SGHVS and FNYEAQ. The CDR3 contains 17 residues. The ends were cut back, 5 bases at V and 1 base at J, with 20 bases in the middle. CDR3 residues: CASSQDRAGNWNTEAFF. CDR3 DNA sequence: TGTGCCAGCAGCCAAGATCGGGCAGGGAATTGGAACACTGAAGCTTTCTTT.

This clonotype was seen many times. A junction boundary mismatches the germline segment, possibly from a read error. This chain uses TRBV10-2 with TRBJ1-1, with D possibly TRBD1 on 5 matching bases. The length of the CDR3 is 13 residues. Germline V gene lookup returns CDR1 WSHSY and CDR2 SAAADI. The chain's CDR3 is CASSERGGTEAFF. The CDR3 DNA is TGTGCCAGCAGTGAGAGGGGTGGGACTGAAGCTTTCTTT.

This clonotype has ten or more counts. This sequence joins TRBV6-5 and TRBJ2-7; TRBD2 aligns across 7 bases. The CDR3 consists of 14 residues. Looked up from germline, CDR1 is MNHEY and CDR2 is SVGAGI. J lost 6 bases, V lost 4 bases, and 9 bases had no gene match. In nucleotides, the CDR3 is TGTGCCAGCAGTTCCGGACTAGGTCGTGGCGAGCAGTACTTC. Residues: CASSSGLGRGEQYF.

As for this clonotype: One junction end does not reproduce the germline sequence, and a read error may be involved. The V call is TRBV7-8, the J call TRBJ1-6, with 7 bases fitting TRBD1. The germline CDR1 and CDR2 sequences are SGHVS and FQNEAQ. The CDR3 contains 14 residues. The CDR3 region is CASSLNRGYSTLNF. The DNA for the CDR3 is TGTGCCAGCAGCCTGAACAGGGGCTATTCAACCCTCAACTTT.

The chain carries TRBV6-1 and TRBJ1-6; no definite D call. This CDR3 spans 16 amino acids. The V gene's germline CDR1 is MNHNS and CDR2 SASEGT. Trimming shortened V by 5 bases and J by 10 bases, and 21 bases separated the two germline ends. Here the CDR3 reads CASSYDGRIMESPLHF. For the CDR3, the DNA is TGTGCCAGCAGTTACGACGGAAGGATCATGGAGTCACCCCTCCACTTT.

This clonotype came up many times. The chain employs TRBV29-1 and TRBJ2-5, with D unresolved. CDR1 and CDR2 (germline): SQVTM, ANQGSEA. V lost 4 bases and J lost 1, with 13 bases in between. This CDR3 contains 14 residues. The DNA of the CDR3 is TGCAGCGTTGCTCTCGTACAGAGCCAAGAGACCCAGTACTTC. Its protein product is CSVALVQSQETQYF.

This clonotype was seen a handful of times. CDR3 loop: CASSQGLGANTEAFF. Written as DNA, the CDR3 is TGCGCCAGCAGCCAAGGTTTAGGGGCGAACACTGAAGCTTTCTTT. The rearrangement links TRBV4-1 to TRBJ1-1; weak D call: TRBD1 (5 bases). The germline CDR1 and CDR2 sequences are MGHRA and YSYEKL. V lost 1 base and J lost 1, with 10 bases in between. CDR3 length: 15 residues.

This clonotype was seen a single time. The V call is TRBV9, the J call TRBJ1-3; D gene uncertain. V was cut by 0 bases and J by 0 bases, with 10 bases left in between. Germline loops: CDR1 SGDLS, CDR2 YYNGEE. This CDR3 comprises 16 residues. As DNA, the CDR3 is TGTGCCAGCAGCGTAGAGGTCAGTTTCTCTGGAAACACCATATATTTT. Encoded protein: CASSVEVSFSGNTIYF.

The CDR3 sequence: CASSVGVEQYF. The DNA of the CDR3 is TGTGCCAGCAGCGTAGGGGTAGAACAGTACTTC. The chain employs TRBV9 and TRBJ2-7; no firm D call. The CDR3 is 11 amino acids. Trimming cost V 0 bases and J 10 bases, with 8 bases left between them. CDR1 and CDR2 from the germline V gene are SGDLS and YYNGEE.

This clonotype was seen only a few times. The chain employs TRBV7-8 and TRBJ1-1; no definite D call. V gave up 5 bases and J gave up 0 bases, with 13 bases separating them. The CDR3 totals 15 residues. Germline assignment: CDR1 SGHVS and CDR2 FQNEAQ. CDR3 sequence reads: CASSQAGRLNTEAFF. In nucleotides, the CDR3 is TGTGCCAGCAGCCAGGCTGGACGGCTGAACACTGAAGCTTTCTTT. The full variable domain, its missing parts supplied by reference TRBV7-8 and TRBJ1-1, is GAGVSQSPRYKVAKRGQDVALRCDPISGHVSLFWYQQALGQGPEFLTYFQNEAQLDKSGLPSDRFFAERPEGSVSTLKIQRTQQEDSAVYLCASSQAGRLNTEAFFGQGTRLTVV.

This clonotype has only a few counts. For the CDR3, the DNA is TGTGCCAGCAGCTGGACAGATATCCAAGAGACCCAGTACTTC. This sequence encodes CASSWTDIQETQYF. This chain connects TRBV7-9 to TRBJ2-5; possibly TRBD1 for D (6 bases). Trimming took off 4 bases at V and 1 base at J, with 10 bases between the two ends. The germline V gene has CDR1 SEHNR and CDR2 FQNEAQ (reference sequence). The CDR3 has 14 residues.

A remark on this clonotype: A junction end diverges from the germline sequence, so it may reflect a read error. The chain joins TRBV7-3 to TRBJ2-7; 7 bases line up with TRBD2. Germline loops: CDR1 SGHTA, CDR2 FQGTGA. This CDR3 spans 14 amino acids. DNA of the CDR3: TGCGCCAGCAGCCAAGAGTGGACTAGTGACGAGCAGTACTTC. Residues: CASSQEWTSDEQYF.

This clonotype was observed a few times. Relative to the germline gene, one junction end is altered; a read error may explain this. The rearrangement joins TRBV10-3 to TRBJ1-5, with unresolved D. From germline, CDR1 is ENHRY and CDR2 SYGVKD. The CDR3 is 13 residues long. CDR3 bases: TGTGCCAGCAGTGAGGGTATGGGTCAGCCCCAGCATTTT. It specifies CASSEGMGQPQHF.

This clonotype was seen a single time. This rearrangement joins TRBV24-1 to TRBJ1-2, with D perhaps matching TRBD1 (5 bases). Germline-derived CDR1 and CDR2 are KGHDR and SFDVKD. Trimming took 4 bases from V and 7 from J, leaving 9 bases between them. The CDR3 loop spans 12 amino acids. CDR3 nucleotides: TGTGCCACCAGTGACAGGGAGTCTGGCTACACCTTC. Translating gives CATSDRESGYTF.

This clonotype occurred many times. The V call is TRBV10-3, the J call TRBJ1-2; 7 bases map to TRBD1. Per the germline V gene, CDR1 is ENHRY and CDR2 is SYGVKD. This CDR3 comprises 11 residues. J was trimmed by 7 bases and V by 10 bases; bases with no gene match: 6. CDR3 amino acids: CASRRDSGYTF. DNA of the CDR3: TGTGCCAGTCGCCGGGACAGTGGCTACACCTTC.

This clonotype was detected ten times or more. This chain connects TRBV7-8 to TRBJ2-2; 8 positions agree with TRBD1. The CDR3 is made up of 16 amino acids. From germline, CDR1 is SGHVS and CDR2 FQNEAQ. Trimming at V came to 3 bases and at J to 2 bases, leaving 5 bases not matched to a gene. CDR3 sequence: CASSFSDRGNTGELFF. The CDR3, as DNA: TGTGCCAGCAGCTTTAGTGACAGGGGAAACACCGGGGAGCTGTTTTTT. Drawing the rest from reference TRBV7-8 and TRBJ2-2, the complete variable domain is GAGVSQSPRYKVAKRGQDVALRCDPISGHVSLFWYQQALGQGPEFLTYFQNEAQLDKSGLPSDRFFAERPEGSVSTLKIQRTQQEDSAVYLCASSFSDRGNTGELFFGEGSRLTVL.

This clonotype has only a few counts. The genes are TRBV19 and TRBJ2-7, with 7 bases lining up with TRBD1. J gave up 3 bases and V 3 bases, and 8 bases lay outside the gene matches. CDR3 size: 15 residues. Germline V lookup: CDR1 LNHDA, CDR2 SQIVND (reference sequence). CDR3 in DNA: TGTGCCAGTAGTATTCGAACAGGGGTCCTCTACGAGCAGTACTTC. It encodes CASSIRTGVLYEQYF.

This clonotype came up a few times. The chain couples TRBV20-1 to TRBJ1-5; weak D call: TRBD1 (6 bases). This CDR3 comprises 15 residues. The germline V and J ends were trimmed by 6 bases and 4 bases, with 19 bases remaining between them. Germline CDR1 is DFQATT and CDR2 is SNEGSKA (reference sequence). The CDR3 here is CSATLGTPFNQPQHF. CDR3 in DNA: TGCAGTGCAACCCTCGGGACACCTTTTAATCAGCCCCAGCATTTT.

This clonotype came up many times. The CDR3 protein is CSVEDGRGYNEKLFF. For the CDR3, the DNA is TGCAGCGTTGAAGACGGCAGGGGGTATAATGAAAAACTGTTTTTT. This chain links TRBV29-1 with TRBJ1-4; TRBD1 agrees at 7 bases. Germline trimming cut 0 bases from V and 4 bases from J; bases unmatched to any gene: 5. Germline V gene sequence: CDR1 SQVTM, CDR2 ANQGSEA. CDR3 size: 15 residues.

There are a few counts of this clonotype. The chain has TRBV20-1 and TRBJ2-7, with D hard to call. This CDR3 has 14 amino acids. Germline V gives CDR1 DFQATT, CDR2 SNEGSKA (reference sequence). V shed 3 bases and J shed 0 bases, with 12 bases lying between them. CDR3 sequence: CSASRAANSYEQYF. CDR3 DNA: TGCAGTGCTAGTCGCGCAGCGAACTCCTACGAGCAGTACTTC.

The sample holds a few counts of this clonotype. The chain links TRBV20-1 to TRBJ2-2; D is ambiguous. The CDR3 is made up of 14 amino acids. Germline CDR1 reads DFQATT; CDR2 reads SNEGSKA (reference sequence). Trimming took 4 bases from V and 6 from J, leaving 15 bases between them. The CDR3 DNA reads as TGCAGTGCTACTCCCCTTTTTGAGGCCGGGGAGCTGTTTTTT. Translated, it gives CSATPLFEAGELFF.

The genes are TRBV24-1 and TRBJ2-2; no firm D call. In germline, CDR1 is KGHDR, CDR2 SFDVKD. The CDR3 has 15 residues. Trimming left V 0 bases short and J 1 base short, with 5 bases between. The CDR3: CATSDLGRNTGELFF. DNA of the CDR3: TGTGCCACCAGTGATTTGGGCAGGAACACCGGGGAGCTGTTTTTT.

The CDR3 protein is CASSPPFGEAEAFF. In DNA form, the CDR3 reads TGTGCCAGCTCCCCCCCCTTCGGGGAGGCTGAAGCTTTCTTT. This rearrangement joins TRBV25-1 to TRBJ1-1; no clear D. CDR3 length: 14 residues. Between the trimmed V and J ends, which lost 8 bases and 6 bases, there was a span of 19 bases. Germline V gene lookup returns CDR1 MGHDK and CDR2 SYGVNS.

In DNA, the CDR3 is TGCAGCGTTGCCTTGGTGGCGGGTGGCTACACCTTC. This gives the protein CSVALVAGGYTF. This chain uses TRBV29-1 with TRBJ1-2; unclear D gene. CDR1 is SQVTM and CDR2 is ANQGSEA in the germline V gene. The CDR3 contains 12 residues. V dropped 4 bases and J dropped 7 bases, with 13 bases sitting between them.

CDR3 nucleotides: TGTGCCATCAGTGCTTCCGACGGGGGGGAAAAACTGTTTTTT. It encodes CAISASDGGEKLFF. This chain uses TRBV10-3 with TRBJ1-4; TRBD1 might be the D (5 bases). Looked up from germline, CDR1 is ENHRY and CDR2 is SYGVKD. The CDR3 consists of 14 residues. Trimming took off 4 bases at V and 8 bases at J, with 14 bases between the two ends.

This clonotype was recorded at least ten times. One junction end disagrees with the germline gene, perhaps due to a read error. The V gene is TRBV5-1, the J gene TRBJ1-1; D is perhaps TRBD1 (6 bases). Per germline, CDR1 SGHRS and CDR2 YFSETQ. The CDR3 length is 12 residues. CDR3 sequence: CASSQGSTEAFF. The CDR3 region has the DNA TGTGCCAGCAGCCAGGGGTCCACTGAAGCTTTCTTT.

The V call is TRBV6-6, the J call TRBJ1-1, with D unclear. CDR1 and CDR2 from the germline V gene are MNHNY and SVGAGI (reference sequence). The CDR3 runs to 13 residues. With 2 bases removed from V and 0 bases from J, the gap between germline ends came to 4 bases. CDR3 amino acids: CASSYDLNTEAFF. The CDR3 DNA sequence: TGTGCCAGCAGTTACGACCTGAACACTGAAGCTTTCTTT.

A remark on this clonotype: This CDR3 is missing its conserved last phenylalanine or tryptophan, likely due to a read error. The J gene is TRBJ1-2, the V gene TRBV19; maybe TRBD1 (5 bases). In germline, CDR1 is LNHDA, CDR2 SQIVND (reference sequence). This CDR3 is 13 amino acids long. V lost 11 bases, J lost 2 bases, and 15 bases lay in between. The DNA of the CDR3 is TGTGCCTGGAGCCGCGGACAAAACTATGGCTACACCCTC. This gives the protein CAWSRGQNYGYTL.

V and J are TRBV24-1 and TRBJ1-1, with a tentative D call TRBD1 (5 bases). The germline gives CDR1 KGHDR, CDR2 SFDVKD. This CDR3 has 15 amino acids. V was clipped by 7 bases and J by 1 base, with 15 bases between them. The CDR3 DNA is TGTGCCACCAGCGCAGCGGGACGGACGAACACTGAAGCTTTCTTT. Protein product: CATSAAGRTNTEAFF.

This clonotype turned up a few times. The gene calls are TRBV29-1 and TRBJ2-7, with 7 bases identical to TRBD2. V gave up 1 base and J gave up 4 bases; unmatched junction bases: 10. This CDR3 spans 15 amino acids. Germline CDR1 SQVTM, CDR2 ANQGSEA. Here the CDR3 DNA reads TGCAGCGTTGAAGGTCGTCTGGGGGGGGGGTACGAGCAGTACTTC. Its protein product is CSVEGRLGGGYEQYF.